These 29 T cell receptor beta chains were sequenced from one sample in a study of cytomegalovirus exposure and HLA in healthy donors. PCR amplification relied on 60 Vbeta primers (plus 13 Jbeta primers). Assay: immunoSEQ multiplex PCR; the TCRdb copy retains only in-frame clones and omits some. The sample holds some 100,000 clones, 77% seen once. The sample was PBMCs. The source of these receptors is a man aged 40-49 years in good health and CMV-seropositive.

The chain joins TRBV7-6 to TRBJ1-6; D is perhaps TRBD1 (5 bases). In germline, CDR1 is SGHVS, CDR2 FNYEAQ. The CDR3 loop spans 16 amino acids. The ends were cut back, 0 bases at V and 5 bases at J, with 11 bases in the middle. The CDR3 region has the DNA TGTGCCAGCAGCTTAGCGCCGGCGGGGGATAATTCACCCCTCCACTTT. It is translated as CASSLAPAGDNSPLHF.

The chain uses TRBV7-6 and TRBJ2-1; TRBD2 aligns across 9 bases. Germline-derived CDR1 and CDR2 are SGHVS and FNYEAQ. The CDR3 is 15 amino acids. The V gene end was trimmed by 4 bases and the J gene end by 7 bases; junction bases not matched to a gene: 8. The CDR3 here is CASSSSLAGINEQFF. CDR3 sequence (DNA): TGTGCCAGCAGCTCCAGCCTAGCGGGGATAAATGAGCAGTTCTTC.

The rearrangement uses TRBV7-9 and TRBJ2-7, with D perhaps TRBD1 (5 bases). This CDR3 contains 14 residues. Trimming left V 7 bases short and J 1 base short, with 14 bases between. CDR1 and CDR2 (germline): SEHNR, FQNEAQ (reference sequence). The CDR3 DNA sequence: TGTGCCAGCACCGAGACTCAGGGATCCTACGAGCAGTACTTC. It encodes CASTETQGSYEQYF. The entire variable domain, with the rest obtained from reference TRBV7-9 and TRBJ2-7, is as follows: DTGVSQNPRHKITKRGQNVTFRCDPISEHNRLYWYRQTLGQGPEFLTYFQNEAQLEKSRLLSDRFSAERPKGSFSTLEIQRTEQGDSAMYLCASTETQGSYEQYFGPGTRLTVT.

The CDR3 is CASSKSNRQFHEQFF. The CDR3 nucleotides are TGTGCCAGCAGCAAATCCAACCGACAATTCCATGAGCAGTTCTTC. The genes are TRBV11-3 and TRBJ2-1; no clear D. CDR1 is SGHNT and CDR2 is YENEEA in the germline V gene. This CDR3 has 15 residues. Trimming left V 5 bases short and J 8 bases short, with 19 bases between.

The chain has TRBV5-4 and TRBJ2-5; 8 bases align to TRBD2. This CDR3 has 14 residues. Trimming at V came to 3 bases and at J to 3 bases, leaving 4 bases not matched to a gene. Germline CDR1 is SGHNT and CDR2 is YYREEE (reference sequence). CDR3 in DNA: TGTGCCAGCAGCTCGTCGGGGGGGGAAGAGACCCAGTACTTC. This translates into CASSSSGGEETQYF.

The chain joins TRBV7-9 to TRBJ1-1; 8 bases agree with TRBD1. The CDR3 extends over 15 amino acids. The V segment lost 5 bases and the J segment 5 bases; nucleotides outside the gene matches: 10. Looked up from germline, CDR1 is SEHNR and CDR2 is FQNEAQ (reference sequence). In DNA form, the CDR3 reads TGTGCCAGCAGCCCCTTTGACAGGGGTGATACTGAAGCTTTCTTT. Encoded protein: CASSPFDRGDTEAFF.

Turning to this clone: The junction does not match germline at one end; this may be a read error. This chain uses TRBV7-7 with TRBJ2-1; weak D call: TRBD2 (5 bases). The germline V gene has CDR1 SSHAT and CDR2 FNYEAQ (reference sequence). The CDR3 has 17 amino acids. CDR3 residues: CASSLDGLGEGGNEQFF. The CDR3 nucleotides are TGTGCTAGCAGCTTAGACGGTCTGGGTGAGGGCGGCAATGAGCAGTTCTTC.

The chain employs TRBV9 and TRBJ1-1, with TRBD1 as a possible D gene (5 bases). V lost 0 bases and J lost 7, with 7 bases in between. This CDR3 comprises 12 residues. CDR1 is SGDLS, CDR2 YYNGEE, per germline. The chain's CDR3 is CASSVVGGEAFF. The CDR3 DNA is TGTGCCAGCAGCGTAGTGGGGGGTGAAGCTTTCTTT.

J is TRBJ2-1 and V is TRBV19; 7 bases fit TRBD2. The J segment lost 0 bases and the V segment lost 6 bases, leaving 2 bases of the junction unmatched. Germline loops: CDR1 LNHDA, CDR2 SQIVND (reference sequence). CDR3 length: 14 amino acids. The CDR3 sequence: CASSPGGSYNEQFF. DNA for the CDR3: TGTGCCAGTAGCCCGGGAGGCTCCTACAATGAGCAGTTCTTC.

J is TRBJ1-6 and V is TRBV15; TRBD1 matches at 7 bases. J was trimmed by 5 bases and V by 1 base; bases with no gene match: 5. CDR3 size: 16 residues. The V gene's germline CDR1 is LNHNV and CDR2 YYDKDF (reference sequence). CDR3 in DNA: TGTGCCACCAGCAGAGTTACAGGGGCTAATAATTCACCCCTCCACTTT. It specifies CATSRVTGANNSPLHF.

This clone was found a few times. The rearrangement joins TRBV11-3 to TRBJ2-7, with 10 nucleotides matching TRBD1. The CDR3 sequence is 13 residues long. V was pared by 8 bases and J by 6 bases, with 7 bases of the junction left unmatched. The germline V gene has CDR1 SGHNT and CDR2 YENEEA. CDR3 bases: TGTGCCAGCGGAACGGGACAGGGGACCGAGCAGTACTTC. Protein product: CASGTGQGTEQYF.

Only a few counts were recorded for this clone. CDR3 bases: TGTGCCAGCAGTGAGAGCCAGGGGTCCTACAATGAGCAGTTCTTC. It is translated as CASSESQGSYNEQFF. This sequence joins TRBV6-4 and TRBJ2-1, with D possibly matching TRBD1 (6 bases). Germline V CDR1 and CDR2: MRHNA, SNTAGT. V was trimmed by 3 bases and J by 1 base, leaving 10 bases between them. The CDR3 sequence is 15 residues long.

The rearrangement links TRBV5-1 to TRBJ2-5; tentative D call: TRBD2 (6 bases). The CDR3 length is 14 residues. V was pared by 4 bases and J by 1 base, with 11 bases between. CDR1 SGHRS and CDR2 YFSETQ come from the germline V gene. CDR3 amino acids: CASSARLVQETQYF. CDR3 nucleotide sequence: TGCGCCAGCAGCGCCCGACTAGTCCAAGAGACCCAGTACTTC.

The CDR3: CASSIGTGYYGYTF. Here the CDR3 DNA reads TGTGCCAGTAGTATAGGAACCGGGTACTATGGCTACACCTTC. The chain uses TRBV19 and TRBJ1-2; D is unclear. The V gene lost 1 base and the J gene lost 3 bases, with 9 bases spanning the gap. The CDR3 extends over 14 amino acids. Germline CDR1 and CDR2: LNHDA and SQIVND (reference sequence).

The J gene is TRBJ2-1, the V gene TRBV4-2; 11 positions agree with TRBD2. J lost 8 bases, V lost 4 bases, and 4 bases had no gene match. The CDR3 runs 14 residues. CDR1 is LGHNA and CDR2 is YNFKEQ in the germline V gene. The CDR3 reads CASSLSGGAYEQFF. DNA of the CDR3: TGTGCCAGCAGCCTTAGCGGGGGGGCCTATGAGCAGTTCTTC.

This chain connects TRBV7-2 to TRBJ1-1; D might be TRBD1 (6 bases). V was shortened by 5 bases and J by 1 base, with 11 bases between the two germline ends. CDR1 SGHTA and CDR2 FQGNSA come from the germline V gene. The CDR3 totals 14 residues. CDR3 coding DNA: TGTGCCAGCAGCCGTCAGGGGTGGAACACTGAAGCTTTCTTT. This translates into CASSRQGWNTEAFF.

V is TRBV27 and J is TRBJ2-4; 10 bases are a match to TRBD1. V was pared by 3 bases and J by 0 bases, with 2 bases of the junction left unmatched. Germline V CDR1 and CDR2: MNHEY, SMNVEV (reference sequence). This CDR3 is 16 amino acids long. CDR3 DNA sequence: TGTGCCAGCAGTTTGGGACAGGGGCTAGCCAAAAACATTCAGTACTTC. It yields the protein CASSLGQGLAKNIQYF.

V and J are TRBV28 and TRBJ1-1; D gene uncertain. The CDR3 extends over 12 amino acids. Per the germline V gene, CDR1 is MDHEN and CDR2 is SYDVKM. V was shortened by 6 bases and J by 3 bases, with 8 bases between the two germline ends. CDR3 in amino acids: CASRFGDTEAFF. As DNA, the CDR3 is TGTGCCAGCAGGTTCGGGGACACTGAAGCTTTCTTT. Using reference TRBV28 and TRBJ1-1 for the parts outside the CDR3, the full variable domain is DVKVTQSSRYLVKRTGEKVFLECVQDMDHENMFWYRQDPGLGLRLIYFSYDVKMKEKGDIPEGYSVSREKKERFSLILESASTNQTSMYLCASRFGDTEAFFGQGTRLTVV.

This chain joins TRBV5-6 and TRBJ1-1; D remains ambiguous. The CDR3 contains 14 residues. V shed 5 bases and J shed 0 bases, with 11 bases lying between them. Germline V gives CDR1 SGHDT, CDR2 YYEEEE. The CDR3 sequence is CASRRRSLNTEAFF. The CDR3 DNA reads TGTGCCAGCAGGAGACGGAGTTTGAACACTGAAGCTTTCTTT.

This clone was picked up a small number of times. The gene calls are TRBV7-3 and TRBJ1-1, with a tentative D call TRBD1 (5 bases). Trimming removed 2 bases from V and 4 bases from J, with 11 bases in between. Per germline, CDR1 SGHTA and CDR2 FQGTGA. This CDR3 has 14 amino acids. The CDR3 DNA is TGTGCCAGCAGCTTAGGGGCCTGGGGCACTGAAGCTTTCTTT. This sequence encodes CASSLGAWGTEAFF.

This clone came up once. V gene TRBV6-1 combines with J gene TRBJ2-5; TRBD2 might be the D (5 bases). The CDR3 runs to 13 residues. With 5 bases removed from V and 1 base from J, the gap between germline ends came to 8 bases. CDR1 and CDR2 (germline): MNHNS, SASEGT. The CDR3 loop is CASSWTVQETQYF. The CDR3 DNA follows: TGTGCCAGCAGTTGGACTGTCCAAGAGACCCAGTACTTC.

This chain connects TRBV18 to TRBJ1-2; 9 bases are a match to TRBD1. The CDR3 length is 13 residues. J gave up 8 bases and V 2 bases, and 3 bases lay outside the gene matches. In germline, CDR1 is KGHSH, CDR2 LQKENI. Here the CDR3 DNA reads TGTGCCAGCTCACCAGGGACAGGGTTAGGCTACACCTTC. This sequence encodes CASSPGTGLGYTF.

V and J are TRBV11-2 and TRBJ2-7, with 7 nucleotides matching TRBD1. The CDR3 has 16 residues. The trim removed 5 bases at V and 1 base at J, leaving 11 bases unmatched. CDR1 is SGHAT, CDR2 FQNNGV, per germline. The CDR3 loop reads CASSLGSGGGSYEQYF. The DNA of the CDR3 is TGTGCCAGCAGCCTAGGGTCAGGGGGTGGGTCCTACGAGCAGTACTTC.

J is TRBJ2-3 and V is TRBV9, with 8 bases fitting TRBD2. Losses at the gene ends were 0 bases for V and 2 bases for J; bases not matched to a gene: 5. Germline V CDR1 and CDR2: SGDLS, YYNGEE. CDR3 size: 16 residues. The CDR3 DNA sequence: TGTGCCAGCAGCGTAGGGGCGGGGGGCAACACAGATACGCAGTATTTT. This translates into CASSVGAGGNTDTQYF.

The chain has TRBV13 and TRBJ2-1; the match to TRBD2 covers 10 bases. CDR1 is PRHDT and CDR2 is FYEKMQ in the germline V gene (reference sequence). Trimming removed 6 bases from V and 7 bases from J; junction bases left unmatched: 9. The CDR3 consists of 15 residues. CDR3: CASRQRGGLGNEQFF. CDR3 DNA: TGTGCCAGCAGACAGCGGGGGGGCCTTGGGAATGAGCAGTTCTTC.

CDR3 sequence (DNA): TGTGCCAGCAGTGAAAGATCCGGGTGGAACACCGGGGAGCTGTTTTTT. This gives the protein CASSERSGWNTGELFF. The rearrangement uses TRBV6-1 and TRBJ2-2; D is uncertain. Trimming stripped 2 bases from V and 1 base from J, with 11 bases between. CDR1 is MNHNS, CDR2 SASEGT, per germline. This CDR3 contains 16 residues.

V and J are TRBV20-1 and TRBJ1-1; perhaps TRBD1 as D (5 bases). Germline CDR1 is DFQATT and CDR2 is SNEGSKA (reference sequence). Trimming stripped 8 bases from V and 6 bases from J, with 13 bases between. The CDR3 loop spans 11 amino acids. The chain's CDR3 is CSFDRPAEAFF. Written as DNA, the CDR3 is TGCAGTTTTGACAGACCTGCTGAAGCTTTCTTT.

This chain connects TRBV4-1 to TRBJ2-7; TRBD1 might be the D (6 bases). V lost 3 bases, J lost 6 bases, and 12 bases lay in between. The germline V gene has CDR1 MGHRA and CDR2 YSYEKL. CDR3 length equals 13 residues. The chain's CDR3 is CASSQVGQPEQYF. The CDR3, as DNA: TGCGCCAGCAGCCAGGTAGGACAGCCCGAGCAGTACTTC.

The chain carries TRBV9 and TRBJ2-5; TRBD2 matches at 10 bases. The J call may be faulty, since TRBJ2-7 better matches the DNA end. The CDR3 is 15 amino acids. The germline V gene has CDR1 SGDLS and CDR2 YYNGEE. CDR3 sequence reads: CASSMSGGETYEQYF. In DNA form, the CDR3 reads TGTGCCAGCAGCATGAGCGGGGGGGAGACCTACGAGCAGTACTTC.